The sequence of this T cell receptor beta chain was determined in a study of T-cell memory formation after mild COVID-19. Points from the study as a whole: Those CD4+ clones that contracted were mainly in CM and EM (CD8+ ones in EMRA).

This clonotype was counted between two and nine times. Its specificity is unknown. It was 5'RACE with constant-segment primers that produced the TCR alpha and TCR beta cDNA libraries, which carried sample barcodes and UMIs. TCRdb re-derived calls from the 5' RACE reads in MiXCR, one entry per CDR3 protein. The sample lists approximately 100,000 distinct CDR3 sequences, around 12% occurring once. This CDR3 contains 16 residues. Per germline, CDR1 LGHNA and CDR2 YSLEER. V trimming: 0 bases; J trimming: 5 bases; junction bases outside the gene matches: 7. The source is an adult woman who had mild COVID-19 (a few samples of this study predate the infection). Cell type and time point are not known. Sample: PBMCs or a T cell subset sorted from them (not recorded which). The chain uses TRBV4-3 and TRBJ2-3; TRBD2 agrees at 8 bases. CDR3 sequence reads: CASSQDPLGTRDTQYF. The CDR3 coding sequence is TGCGCCAGCAGCCAAGATCCCCTGGGGACTAGAGATACGCAGTATTTT.